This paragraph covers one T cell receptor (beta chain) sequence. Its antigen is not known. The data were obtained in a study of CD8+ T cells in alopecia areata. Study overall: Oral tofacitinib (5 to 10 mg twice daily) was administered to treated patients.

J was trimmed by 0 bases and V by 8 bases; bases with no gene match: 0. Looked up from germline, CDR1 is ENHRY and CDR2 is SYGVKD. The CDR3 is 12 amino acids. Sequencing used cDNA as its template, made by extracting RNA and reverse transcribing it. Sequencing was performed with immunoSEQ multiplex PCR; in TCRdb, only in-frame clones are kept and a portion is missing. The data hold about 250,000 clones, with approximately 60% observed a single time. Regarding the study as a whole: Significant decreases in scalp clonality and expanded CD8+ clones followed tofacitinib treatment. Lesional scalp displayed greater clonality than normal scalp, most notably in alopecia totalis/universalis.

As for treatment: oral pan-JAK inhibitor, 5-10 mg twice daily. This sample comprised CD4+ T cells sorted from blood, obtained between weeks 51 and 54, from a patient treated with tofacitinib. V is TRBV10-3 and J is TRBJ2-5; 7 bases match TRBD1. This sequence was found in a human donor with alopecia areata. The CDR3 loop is CAIGTDQETQYF. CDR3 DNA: TGTGCCATCGGGACAGACCAAGAGACCCAGTACTTC.